Shown below are 6 T cell receptor beta chains from a single sample sequenced in a study of blood T cell repertoires in COVID-19. Assay used: immunoSEQ multiplex PCR; TCRdb lists only in-frame clones, some missing. Of more than 70,000 clones listed, 90% are singletons. The sequenced material came from peripheral blood. These receptors all stem from a woman younger than 35 with acute or convalescent COVID-19.

The chain uses TRBV18 and TRBJ1-1, with 8 bases identical to TRBD1. The V and J ends lost 4 bases and 6 bases, in that order; junction bases with no gene match: 7. The CDR3 covers 14 residues. Per germline, CDR1 KGHSH and CDR2 LQKENI. The CDR3 nucleotides are TGTGCCAGCTCACAACCGGACAGGGTCGCTGAAGCTTTCTTT. Residues: CASSQPDRVAEAFF.

The chain has TRBV6-5 and TRBJ2-5; possibly TRBD1 for D (6 bases). Germline lookup yields CDR1 MNHEY and CDR2 SVGAGI. Trimming cost V 7 bases and J 5 bases, with 14 bases left between them. The CDR3 covers 13 residues. The CDR3 nucleotides are TGTGCCAGCACCAGGGGACATGTTGAGACCCAGTACTTC. As protein: CASTRGHVETQYF.

This clone was found once. The J gene is TRBJ2-1, the V gene TRBV4-1, with a weak D call TRBD1 (6 bases). This CDR3 spans 15 amino acids. The germline gives CDR1 MGHRA, CDR2 YSYEKL. V was shortened by 0 bases and J by 7 bases, with 13 bases between the two germline ends. This chain's CDR3 is CASSQDRQGWNEQFF. CDR3 bases: TGCGCCAGCAGCCAAGATCGTCAGGGGTGGAATGAGCAGTTCTTC.

This clone was counted only a few times. V gene TRBV7-9 combines with J gene TRBJ2-7; 10 nucleotides line up with TRBD2. The CDR3 is 16 amino acids. The germline CDR1 and CDR2 sequences are SEHNR and FQNEAQ (reference sequence). V was clipped by 3 bases and J by 3 bases; unmatched bases: 8. The CDR3 DNA reads TGTGCCAGCAGCTTCTCCGGACTAGCGGCACACTACGAGCAGTACTTC. Its protein is CASSFSGLAAHYEQYF.

The chain couples TRBV30 to TRBJ2-1; 9 nucleotides align to TRBD2. The CDR3 totals 15 residues. V was clipped by 0 bases and J by 7 bases; unmatched bases: 7. From germline, CDR1 is GTSNPN and CDR2 SVGIG (reference sequence). CDR3 in amino acids: CAWSVRAGGLNEQFF. For the CDR3, the DNA is TGTGCCTGGAGTGTACGAGCGGGGGGCCTAAATGAGCAGTTCTTC.

The chain couples TRBV2 to TRBJ1-5; D is undetermined. Between the trimmed V and J ends, which lost 0 bases and 0 bases, there was a span of 12 bases. CDR1 and CDR2 (germline): SNHLY, FYNNEI. This CDR3 region has 17 residues. The CDR3: CASSEASGLYSNQPQHF. The CDR3 DNA reads TGTGCCAGCAGTGAAGCATCAGGACTGTATAGCAATCAGCCCCAGCATTTT.